The T cell receptor (beta chain) under discussion was sequenced for a study of cytomegalovirus exposure and HLA in healthy donors. Donors counted as nominally healthy when sampled, yet unrecorded immune exposures were likely. PCR was performed using 60 Vbeta and 13 Jbeta primers. Profiled with immunoSEQ multiplex PCR; TCRdb holds only in-frame clones, not every one. There are approximately 140,000 clones in the sample; roughly 73% occur only once, and 1.5% to 2% lies in the top ten. There are a few counts of this clone. The sequenced sample consisted of PBMCs. The TCR was taken from a woman younger than 30 in good health and CMV-seronegative.

The CDR3 loop is CASSLGGTPYEQYF. In nucleotides, the CDR3 is TGTGCCAGCAGCTTAGGGGGGACTCCTTACGAGCAGTACTTC. The chain uses TRBV7-3 and TRBJ2-5; TRBD2 might be the D (6 bases). Judging by the DNA end, TRBJ2-7 fits better; the J call may be wrong. The CDR3 is made up of 14 amino acids. CDR1 is SGHTA and CDR2 is FQGTGA in the germline V gene.